The following is a T cell receptor (beta chain) sequence with its context. Here immunoSEQ multiplex PCR was the method, and the copy in TCRdb shows in-frame clones only, minus some. The data show approximately 200,000 clones, 75% to 90% seen once. The data derive from a study of blood T cell repertoires in COVID-19. Study-wide background: COVID-19 samples, acute and convalescent, were from the United States, Italy and Spain.

The sequenced material came from peripheral blood. The TCR sequence derives from a human donor with active or convalescent COVID-19. The donor label of this sample is uncertain.

In DNA, the CDR3 is TGCGCCAGCAGGCCCCTAGCGGGAGGAACCGGGGAGCTGTTTTTT. It codes for CASRPLAGGTGELFF. The gene calls are TRBV4-1 and TRBJ2-2; 11 bases fit TRBD2. This CDR3 comprises 15 residues. J gave up 5 bases and V 6 bases, and 5 bases lay outside the gene matches. Looked up from germline, CDR1 is MGHRA and CDR2 is YSYEKL.